This entry concerns a single T cell receptor (beta chain). The CDR3 totals 14 residues. Germline CDR1 is SGHRS and CDR2 is YFSETQ. With V trimmed by 4 bases and J by 2 bases, 5 bases remained unmatched. Method: immunoSEQ multiplex PCR; TCRdb's copy keeps in-frame clones and lacks some. The sample has about 75,000 clones, approximately 80% seen once. This entry comes from a study of T cell clones after liver transplantation. Study context: Until 12-24 months post-transplant, subjects got standard immunosuppression and no induction.

The receptor was isolated from a human patient who received a liver transplant. Some T cells may be transferred from the graft donor. The gene calls are TRBV5-1 and TRBJ2-7; TRBD1 matches 8 bases. Sample: CD4+ T cells from blood, taken about 50 months after liver transplant. The CDR3 loop reads CASSVSGGPYEQYF. CDR3 DNA sequence: TGCGCCAGCAGCGTGTCAGGGGGCCCCTACGAGCAGTACTTC.